The 10 T cell receptor beta chains given below trace back to one sample, sequenced in a study of cytomegalovirus exposure and HLA in healthy donors (dated by TCRdb to 2017 to 2019). The method was the immunoSEQ multiplex PCR assay. For the multiplex PCR, a mixture combining 60 forward primers for TCR Vbeta segments and 13 reverse primers for TCR Jbeta segments was used. Entries here come from immuneACCESS through TCRdb and include only in-frame sequences with V and J called. Some clones fail to appear in such tables; in the studies checked, an unresolved V gene covers under half of the shortfall, and the cause of the remainder is unknown. The table of this sample itemizes 150,000 to 200,000 clones. The top ten clones comprise 1.3% of the sample. The sequencing input was PBMCs. All receptors come from a woman aged 60 to 75 in good health and CMV-seronegative.

This chain joins TRBV6-1 and TRBJ2-7; 11 bases align to TRBD2. Trimming removed 5 bases from V and 6 bases from J; junction bases left unmatched: 9. This CDR3 region has 15 residues. Germline V lookup: CDR1 MNHNS, CDR2 SASEGT. As DNA, the CDR3 is TGTGCCAGCAGTTTTATTTCCGGACTAGCGGGCGAGCAGTACTTC. The encoded protein is CASSFISGLAGEQYF.

Points on this clone: An end of the junction differs from the germline gene, which may be a read error. V gene TRBV5-6 combines with J gene TRBJ1-2, with 9 bases lining up with TRBD1. Germline CDR1 and CDR2: SGHDT and YYEEEE. This CDR3 comprises 14 residues. The CDR3 here is CASSPGSGQGASSF. In DNA, the CDR3 is TGTGCCAGCAGCCCAGGGTCGGGACAGGGAGCTAGCTCCTTC.

V and J are TRBV7-3 and TRBJ1-1; tentative D call: TRBD1 (5 bases). Trimming left V 2 bases short and J 9 bases short, with 13 bases between. Germline V CDR1 and CDR2: SGHTA, FQGTGA. The CDR3 covers 13 residues. The CDR3 is CASSLGVTGQAFF. The CDR3 nucleotides read TGTGCCAGCAGCTTAGGGGTCACAGGACAAGCTTTCTTT.

The chain recombines TRBV29-1 with TRBJ2-5; D is perhaps TRBD1 (6 bases). The germline V gene has CDR1 SQVTM and CDR2 ANQGSEA. The CDR3 totals 14 residues. Trimming took 6 bases from V and 4 from J, leaving 18 bases between them. The CDR3 spells CSVGARASPETQYF. The CDR3 DNA sequence: TGCAGCGTGGGGGCTCGGGCTAGCCCAGAGACCCAGTACTTC.

The J gene is TRBJ2-5, the V gene TRBV29-1; tentatively, D is TRBD1 (5 bases). V was cut by 0 bases and J by 3 bases, with 5 bases left in between. Germline values: CDR1 SQVTM, CDR2 ANQGSEA. The CDR3 has 12 amino acids. CDR3: CSVEDREETQYF. DNA for the CDR3: TGCAGCGTTGAAGACAGGGAAGAGACCCAGTACTTC.

This chain connects TRBV6-5 to TRBJ2-2, with D hard to call. V was cut by 8 bases and J by 1 base, with 11 bases left in between. The CDR3 totals 14 residues. From germline, CDR1 is MNHEY and CDR2 SVGAGI. The CDR3 protein is CASAVLQNTGELFF. CDR3 bases: TGTGCCAGCGCCGTACTCCAGAACACCGGGGAGCTGTTTTTT.

This chain uses TRBV7-3 with TRBJ2-7; D perhaps matches TRBD2 (7 bases). Deletions cut 5 bases from V and 3 bases from J, with 14 bases between. Germline CDR1 is SGHTA and CDR2 is FQGTGA. The CDR3 sequence is 14 residues long. The CDR3 reads CASSPGGPLYEQYF. Written as DNA, the CDR3 is TGTGCCAGCAGCCCCGGGGGGCCCCTCTACGAGCAGTACTTC.

The chain carries TRBV27 and TRBJ1-2; 8 nucleotides match TRBD1. The CDR3 has 12 amino acids. Germline lookup yields CDR1 MNHEY and CDR2 SMNVEV (reference sequence). Unmatched junction bases numbered 2, after V lost 3 bases and J lost 8 bases. The CDR3 DNA reads TGTGCCAGCAGTTTGACAGGGGACGGCTACACCTTC. Protein: CASSLTGDGYTF.

The chain has TRBV4-3 and TRBJ1-1, with D possibly being TRBD1 (6 bases). The ends were cut back, 3 bases at V and 2 bases at J, with 13 bases in the middle. The CDR3 covers 15 residues. CDR1 LGHNA and CDR2 YSLEER come from the germline V gene. CDR3 DNA: TGCGCCAGCAGCCAGGCGGGGGGGGCCAACACTGAAGCTTTCTTT. It yields the protein CASSQAGGANTEAFF.

The V call is TRBV9, the J call TRBJ1-3; no reliable D call. The CDR3 spans 16 residues. V shed 4 bases and J shed 3 bases, with 17 bases lying between them. Germline CDR1 is SGDLS and CDR2 is YYNGEE. CDR3 in DNA: TGTGCCAGCAGCCCGTACCCGGTGACTGATGGAAACACCATATATTTT. It yields the protein CASSPYPVTDGNTIYF.